These 5 T cell receptor beta chains were all obtained from the same sample, sequenced in a study of blood T cell repertoires in COVID-19. Generated by immunoSEQ multiplex PCR, the TCRdb table keeps only in-frame clones and is missing some. The sample has more than 90,000 clones, around 86% seen once. Sequencing was done on a sample of peripheral blood. The origin of the receptors is a man aged 65 to 79 with acute or convalescent COVID-19.

The chain has TRBV18 and TRBJ2-3; 11 nucleotides agree with TRBD2. Germline-derived CDR1 and CDR2 are KGHSH and LQKENI. V was pared by 3 bases and J by 0 bases, with 2 bases of the junction left unmatched. The CDR3 sequence is 16 residues long. The CDR3 region has the DNA TGTGCCAGCTCACCCCGACTAGCGGGGAGCACAGATACGCAGTATTTT. Residues: CASSPRLAGSTDTQYF.

The CDR3 DNA follows: TGTGCCAGCTCACCCCGTACCATGACAGGGGCTAGCACAGATACGCAGTATTTT. Encoded protein: CASSPRTMTGASTDTQYF. The chain combines TRBV18 with TRBJ2-3; TRBD1 matches 8 bases. The CDR3 covers 18 residues. V gave up 3 bases and J gave up 0 bases; unmatched junction bases: 11. The germline V gene has CDR1 KGHSH and CDR2 LQKENI.

The chain uses TRBV6-5 and TRBJ2-7; 9 bases align to TRBD1. From germline, CDR1 is MNHEY and CDR2 SVGAGI. V was clipped by 11 bases and J by 1 base; unmatched bases: 9. The CDR3 extends over 14 amino acids. Here the CDR3 reads CAGRKGQGSYEQYF. The CDR3 DNA reads TGTGCCGGTCGGAAGGGACAGGGATCCTACGAGCAGTACTTC.

This clone has only one observation. This chain uses TRBV7-3 with TRBJ2-2; unclear D gene. Germline lookup yields CDR1 SGHTA and CDR2 FQGTGA. V was shortened by 4 bases and J by 0 bases, with 3 bases between the two germline ends. The CDR3 has 13 amino acids. CDR3: CASSSSNTGELFF. CDR3 bases: TGTGCCAGCAGCTCCTCGAACACCGGGGAGCTGTTTTTT.

A note on this clone: The same CDR3 can be traced to other DNA sequences in this sample. The chain employs TRBV9 and TRBJ1-3; D possibly corresponds to TRBD1 (6 bases). Trimming cost V 3 bases and J 1 base, with 8 bases left between them. There are 14 residues in the CDR3. Germline values: CDR1 SGDLS, CDR2 YYNGEE. CDR3 coding DNA: TGTGCCAGCAGCGCCACAGGGTCTGGAAACACCATATATTTT. It translates to CASSATGSGNTIYF.